Presented here are 9 T cell receptor beta chains from one specimen sequenced in a study of T cells in Graves' hyperthyroidism and ophthalmopathy. Researchers amplified the TCR beta CDR3 regions from RNA transcripts. The HTBI primer set was used in a first-round RT-PCR of the TCR CDR3. TCRdb passed the multiplex PCR reads through MiXCR, listing each CDR3 protein once. The sample includes some 300,000 distinct CDR3 sequences, over 15% of them seen just once. The sample taken for sequencing was blood. The receptors come from a man aged 25 to 45 with Graves' hyperthyroidism.

This clonotype has at least ten counts. The gene calls are TRBV7-9 and TRBJ2-1; 7 nucleotides align to TRBD2. CDR1 and CDR2 (germline): SEHNR, FQNEAQ (reference sequence). The CDR3 spans 12 residues. J lost 10 bases, V lost 5 bases, and 5 bases had no gene match. The CDR3 region is CASSPWREEQFF. As DNA, the CDR3 is TGTGCCAGCAGCCCCTGGCGGGAGGAGCAGTTCTTC.

Turning to this clonotype: A much larger clonotype is one base distant, so this may be a read error. CDR3 sequence: CASSYETAGVTDTQYF. CDR3 DNA sequence: TGTGCCAGCAGTTACGAAACGGCAGGAGTCACAGATACGCAGTATTTT. The chain employs TRBV6-2 or TRBV6-3 and TRBJ2-3, with D unresolved. The CDR3 has 16 amino acids. Germline V gives CDR1 MNHEY, CDR2 SVGEGT. Trimming took 2 bases from V and 2 from J, leaving 14 bases between them.

J is TRBJ2-1 and V is TRBV25-1, with no clear D. The CDR3 is 14 residues long. V lost 7 bases to trimming and J lost 0 bases, with 10 bases between them. Germline V gene data show CDR1 as MGHDK and CDR2 as SYGVNS. CDR3: CASTSDSSYNEQFF. The DNA for the CDR3 is TGTGCCAGCACCAGCGATAGCTCCTACAATGAGCAGTTCTTC.

This sequence joins TRBV7-9 and TRBJ1-3; the match to TRBD1 covers 8 bases. CDR1 and CDR2 from the germline V gene are SEHNR and FQNEAQ (reference sequence). V was clipped by 7 bases and J by 0 bases; unmatched bases: 8. This CDR3 contains 16 residues. CDR3 residues: CASIYQTGGSGNTIYF. The CDR3 coding sequence is TGTGCCAGCATCTATCAAACAGGGGGCTCTGGAAACACCATATATTTT. Full variable domain (rest looked up from reference TRBV7-9 and TRBJ1-3): DTGVSQNPRHKITKRGQNVTFRCDPISEHNRLYWYRQTLGQGPEFLTYFQNEAQLEKSRLLSDRFSAERPKGSFSTLEIQRTEQGDSAMYLCASIYQTGGSGNTIYFGEGSWLTVV.

V usage is TRBV20-1 and J usage is TRBJ2-7; 8 nucleotides match TRBD2. Trimming removed 6 bases from V and 6 bases from J; junction bases left unmatched: 10. Germline V gene sequence: CDR1 DFQATT, CDR2 SNEGSKA (reference sequence). This CDR3 is 13 amino acids long. CDR3 in DNA: TGCAGTGCCAACCGGGGGGGGCAACGCGAGCAGTACTTC. This codes for CSANRGGQREQYF.

The table lists this clonotype with a few counts. This sequence joins TRBV13 and TRBJ1-1; TRBD1 matches 9 bases. The V segment lost 4 bases and the J segment 2 bases; nucleotides outside the gene matches: 11. The CDR3 runs 17 residues. Germline CDR1 reads PRHDT; CDR2 reads FYEKMQ (reference sequence). The CDR3 bases are TGTGCCAGCAGCTCCCAGACCGGGACAGGGAGAAACACTGAAGCTTTCTTT. It translates to CASSSQTGTGRNTEAFF.

This clonotype was counted at least ten times. The chain is built from TRBV19 and TRBJ2-7, with D unresolved. The germline V gene has CDR1 LNHDA and CDR2 SQIVND (reference sequence). Trimming took 2 bases from V and 3 from J, leaving 11 bases between them. The CDR3 has 14 residues. CDR3: CASSIMAGVYEQYF. The CDR3 DNA is TGTGCCAGTAGTATAATGGCCGGAGTCTACGAGCAGTACTTC.

The rearrangement joins TRBV5-1 to TRBJ2-3; D might be TRBD2 (5 bases). Germline CDR1 SGHRS, CDR2 YFSETQ. This CDR3 is 16 amino acids long. Between the trimmed V and J ends, which lost 0 bases and 2 bases, there was a span of 13 bases. In DNA, the CDR3 is TGCGCCAGCAGCTTGGATGCGTGGGAGTCCACAGATACGCAGTATTTT. It yields the protein CASSLDAWESTDTQYF. The variable domain in full, with the rest retrieved from reference TRBV5-1 and TRBJ2-3, is KAGVTQTPRYLIKTRGQQVTLSCSPISGHRSVSWYQQTPGQGLQFLFEYFSETQRNKGNFPGRFSGRQFSNSRSEMNVSTLELGDSALYLCASSLDAWESTDTQYFGPGTRLTVL.

This clonotype was seen repeatedly, ten times or more. This rearrangement joins TRBV2 to TRBJ2-1, with 13 bases aligning to TRBD2. Germline CDR1 and CDR2: SNHLY and FYNNEI. Trimming removed 5 bases from V and 10 bases from J; junction bases left unmatched: 2. The CDR3 consists of 13 residues. CDR3 region: CASSTSGRGEQFF. The CDR3 nucleotides are TGTGCCAGCAGTACTAGCGGGAGGGGCGAGCAGTTCTTC.